The 23 T cell receptor beta chains in this list originate from one sample, sequenced in a study of blood T cell repertoires in COVID-19. The assay was immunoSEQ multiplex PCR, and TCRdb's table has in-frame clones only and misses some. The profile covers nearly 110,000 clones, with around 88% appearing a single time and 6.8% taken by the ten largest. Sequenced input: peripheral blood. The receptors were gathered from a man in his fifties with active or convalescent COVID-19.

V is TRBV11-3 and J is TRBJ2-1, with 11 positions matching TRBD2. Germline V gene lookup returns CDR1 SGHNT and CDR2 YENEEA. With V trimmed by 1 base and J by 4 bases, 0 bases remained unmatched. The CDR3 loop spans 15 amino acids. This CDR3 reads CASSLGLAGYNEQFF. CDR3 nucleotides: TGTGCCAGCAGCTTAGGACTAGCGGGGTACAATGAGCAGTTCTTC. Filled out from reference TRBV11-3 and TRBJ2-1, the complete variable domain reads EAGVVQSPRYKIIEKKQPVAFWCNPISGHNTLYWYLQNLGQGPELLIRYENEEAVDDSQLPKDRFSAERLKGVDSTLKIQPAELGDSAVYLCASSLGLAGYNEQFFGPGTRLTVL.

The gene calls are TRBV6-5 and TRBJ1-1, with D possibly matching TRBD1 (5 bases). Germline values: CDR1 MNHEY, CDR2 SVGAGI. Deletions cut 7 bases from V and 7 bases from J, with 19 bases between. The length of the CDR3 is 14 residues. CDR3 DNA sequence: TGTGCCAGCACCGGCCCCCTGGAGGGGCTTGAAGCTTTCTTT. Amino acid sequence: CASTGPLEGLEAFF.

V and J are TRBV30 and TRBJ1-1; no clear D. CDR1 is GTSNPN and CDR2 is SVGIG in the germline V gene (reference sequence). V gave up 0 bases and J gave up 2 bases, with 10 bases separating them. The CDR3 has 14 amino acids. CDR3 sequence (DNA): TGTGCCTGGAGTGTATATACGGGAAACACTGAAGCTTTCTTT. It encodes CAWSVYTGNTEAFF.

The J gene is TRBJ2-7, the V gene TRBV6-5; D unresolved. With 6 bases removed from V and 3 bases from J, the gap between germline ends came to 12 bases. The CDR3 contains 13 residues. From germline, CDR1 is MNHEY and CDR2 SVGAGI. The CDR3 here is CASRSSGGYEQYF. CDR3 coding DNA: TGTGCCAGCAGATCTTCCGGTGGCTACGAGCAGTACTTC.

The J gene is TRBJ2-1, the V gene TRBV5-8, with 8 bases aligning to TRBD1. V dropped 0 bases and J dropped 4; count of bases not matched to a gene: 3. The CDR3 loop spans 15 amino acids. Germline V gene data show CDR1 as SGHTS and CDR2 as YDEGEE. This CDR3 is CASSLGQGAYNEQFF. DNA for the CDR3: TGTGCCAGCAGCTTGGGGCAGGGGGCTTACAATGAGCAGTTCTTC.

The V and J genes are TRBV12-3 or TRBV12-4 and TRBJ1-2; D is unclear. CDR3 length: 13 amino acids. V was pared by 8 bases and J by 2 bases, with 12 bases between. The chain's CDR3 is CASGGWRNYGYTF. CDR3 DNA: TGTGCCAGCGGCGGGTGGAGAAACTATGGCTACACCTTC.

This chain links TRBV9 with TRBJ1-1, with D unclear. Germline CDR1 is SGDLS and CDR2 is YYNGEE. V lost 4 bases to trimming and J lost 3 bases, with 10 bases between them. CDR3 size: 13 residues. The DNA of the CDR3 is TGTGCCAGCAGCCCCAGGTCTTACACTGAAGCTTTCTTT. Translating it yields CASSPRSYTEAFF.

DNA of the CDR3: TGTGCCAGCTCTCAGGGAGGGCCGAACACCGGGGAGCTGTTTTTT. Residues: CASSQGGPNTGELFF. V and J are TRBV18 and TRBJ2-2; 7 bases line up with TRBD2. Germline assignment: CDR1 KGHSH and CDR2 LQKENI. The CDR3 is made up of 15 amino acids. V shed 6 bases and J 0 bases; nucleotides not matched to a gene: 4.

V usage is TRBV5-1 and J usage is TRBJ1-4, with D unresolved. Trimming pared 4 bases from V and 7 bases from J, leaving 8 bases between. The CDR3 extends over 12 amino acids. Germline CDR1 is SGHRS and CDR2 is YFSETQ. The DNA for the CDR3 is TGCGCCAGCAGCCCGGAGGGTGAAAAACTGTTTTTT. Translation gives CASSPEGEKLFF. Looking up the rest from reference TRBV5-1 and TRBJ1-4 gives the full variable domain: KAGVTQTPRYLIKTRGQQVTLSCSPISGHRSVSWYQQTPGQGLQFLFEYFSETQRNKGNFPGRFSGRQFSNSRSEMNVSTLELGDSALYLCASSPEGEKLFFGSGTQLSVL.

The DNA of the CDR3 is TGTGCCAGCAGCTCCCTCTACGAGCAGTACTTC. Amino acids: CASSSLYEQYF. The V and J genes are TRBV5-4 and TRBJ2-7; no reliable D call. CDR3 size: 11 residues. Germline CDR1 reads SGHNT; CDR2 reads YYREEE (reference sequence). Trimming left V 3 bases short and J 3 bases short, with 4 bases between.

The chain has TRBV14 and TRBJ2-3; D remains unclear. The CDR3 consists of 17 residues. The germline CDR1 and CDR2 sequences are SGHDN and FVKESK. V lost 0 bases and J 2 bases, leaving 15 bases between the germline ends. The CDR3 DNA sequence: TGTGCCAGCAGCCAAGATGACGTAGGTTACTACACAGATACGCAGTATTTT. Amino acid sequence: CASSQDDVGYYTDTQYF. Full variable domain (outside the CDR3, taken from reference TRBV14 and TRBJ2-3): EAGVTQFPSHSVIEKGQTVTLRCDPISGHDNLYWYRRVMGKEIKFLLHFVKESKQDESGMPNNRFLAERTGGTYSTLKVQPAELEDSGVYFCASSQDDVGYYTDTQYFGPGTRLTVL.

The genes are TRBV28 and TRBJ2-7; TRBD2 matches 10 bases. The CDR3 is 16 residues long. Looked up from germline, CDR1 is MDHEN and CDR2 is SYDVKM. V gave up 3 bases and J gave up 3 bases; unmatched junction bases: 8. This CDR3 reads CASSFESSGGYYEQYF. The CDR3 DNA reads TGTGCCAGCAGTTTTGAGTCTAGCGGGGGCTACTACGAGCAGTACTTC.

The CDR3 sequence: CASKGTGVPNEKLFF. In nucleotides, the CDR3 is TGTGCCAGCAAGGGGACAGGGGTGCCTAATGAAAAACTGTTTTTT. This chain links TRBV2 with TRBJ1-4; the match to TRBD1 covers 10 bases. The J segment lost 3 bases and the V segment lost 7 bases, leaving 5 bases of the junction unmatched. The CDR3 consists of 15 residues. Germline V gene data show CDR1 as SNHLY and CDR2 as FYNNEI. The variable domain in full, completed from reference TRBV2 and TRBJ1-4, reads EPEVTQTPSHQVTQMGQEVILRCVPISNHLYFYWYRQILGQKVEFLVSFYNNEISEKSEIFDDQFSVERPDGSNFTLKIRSTKLEDSAMYFCASKGTGVPNEKLFFGSGTQLSVL.

The chain links TRBV6-2 or TRBV6-3 to TRBJ2-7; 11 nucleotides line up with TRBD1. Looked up from germline, CDR1 is MNHEY and CDR2 is SVGEGT. The CDR3 runs 16 residues. Germline trimming cut 1 base from V and 6 bases from J; bases unmatched to any gene: 8. This chain's CDR3 is CASSYWGGQGAGEQYF. Here the CDR3 DNA reads TGTGCCAGCAGTTACTGGGGCGGACAGGGGGCTGGCGAGCAGTACTTC.

This rearrangement joins TRBV5-1 to TRBJ2-2; 12 bases fit TRBD2. V gave up 2 bases and J gave up 0 bases; unmatched junction bases: 5. CDR3 length equals 18 residues. CDR1 is SGHRS, CDR2 YFSETQ, per germline. The CDR3 protein is CASSFILAGGTNTGELFF. In nucleotides, the CDR3 is TGCGCCAGCAGCTTCATCCTAGCGGGAGGGACGAACACCGGGGAGCTGTTTTTT. Based on the CDR3 plus reference TRBV5-1 and TRBJ2-2, the full variable domain is KAGVTQTPRYLIKTRGQQVTLSCSPISGHRSVSWYQQTPGQGLQFLFEYFSETQRNKGNFPGRFSGRQFSNSRSEMNVSTLELGDSALYLCASSFILAGGTNTGELFFGEGSRLTVL.

This clone was seen only once. This rearrangement joins TRBV28 to TRBJ2-1, with D tentatively TRBD2 (5 bases). This CDR3 contains 17 residues. The V end was cut by 4 bases, the J end by 0 bases, with 16 bases between. Germline-derived CDR1 and CDR2 are MDHEN and SYDVKM. The CDR3 sequence is CASSSPVTGSSYNEQFF. CDR3 DNA sequence: TGTGCCAGCAGTTCACCCGTGACGGGGAGCTCCTACAATGAGCAGTTCTTC.

In DNA, the CDR3 is TGTGCCAGCAGTTTAAGGGGGGGCCCAACTAATGAAAAACTGTTTTTT. It yields the protein CASSLRGGPTNEKLFF. The chain employs TRBV28 and TRBJ1-4; D perhaps matches TRBD1 (6 bases). The CDR3 has 16 residues. The ends were cut back, 2 bases at V and 0 bases at J, with 10 bases in the middle. Germline V lookup: CDR1 MDHEN, CDR2 SYDVKM.

V and J are TRBV6-5 and TRBJ2-7, with 8 bases identical to TRBD1. Germline V gene data show CDR1 as MNHEY and CDR2 as SVGAGI. The CDR3 covers 15 residues. V lost 6 bases to trimming and J lost 2 bases; unmatched junction nucleotides: 9. CDR3 nucleotide sequence: TGTGCCAGCAGCCGGGGACAGGCAGAAACCTACGAGCAGTACTTC. Translated, it gives CASSRGQAETYEQYF.

The rearrangement joins TRBV6-5 to TRBJ1-1; D remains unclear. Germline CDR1 reads MNHEY; CDR2 reads SVGAGI. Trimming cost V 6 bases and J 0 bases, with 11 bases left between them. The length of the CDR3 is 14 residues. Here the CDR3 reads CASSPGPVNTEAFF. In DNA, the CDR3 is TGTGCCAGCAGCCCGGGTCCGGTGAACACTGAAGCTTTCTTT.

This sequence joins TRBV30 and TRBJ2-1; 10 nucleotides match TRBD2. Germline trimming cut 5 bases from V and 4 bases from J; bases unmatched to any gene: 5. Germline V gene data show CDR1 as GTSNPN and CDR2 as SVGIG (reference sequence). There are 14 residues in the CDR3. The CDR3 is CAWAWTSGYNEQFF. CDR3 nucleotide sequence: TGTGCCTGGGCGTGGACTAGCGGATACAATGAGCAGTTCTTC.

CDR3 protein: CASSTRQGLYSPLHF. The CDR3 nucleotides read TGTGCCAGTAGTACCCGACAGGGACTCTATTCACCCCTCCACTTT. This rearrangement joins TRBV19 to TRBJ1-6; TRBD1 matches at 7 bases. After removal of 4 bases from V and 8 bases from J, the junction contained 8 bases not matched to a gene. The germline gives CDR1 LNHDA, CDR2 SQIVND (reference sequence). The CDR3 is 15 amino acids.

The chain combines TRBV5-1 with TRBJ2-1; D is perhaps TRBD1 (6 bases). The CDR3 spans 14 residues. Per the germline V gene, CDR1 is SGHRS and CDR2 is YFSETQ. Trimming cost V 0 bases and J 9 bases, with 13 bases left between them. The CDR3 region is CASSLGQALGEQFF. CDR3 DNA sequence: TGCGCCAGCAGCTTGGGACAGGCCCTGGGTGAGCAGTTCTTC.

This chain uses TRBV19 with TRBJ2-7; 12 bases fit TRBD1. Trimming removed 5 bases from V and 7 bases from J; junction bases left unmatched: 9. This CDR3 has 15 amino acids. Germline CDR1 LNHDA, CDR2 SQIVND (reference sequence). CDR3 coding DNA: TGTGCCAGTAGTGCACCGGGACAGGGGGCAAGAGAGCAGTACTTC. Protein product: CASSAPGQGAREQYF.